This entry lists 22 T cell receptor beta chains sequenced from one sample in a study of T cell changes during pregnancy in multiple sclerosis. Clones were sequenced by immunoSEQ multiplex PCR, and TCRdb holds only the in-frame ones, with some missing. The sample yields approximately 53,000 clones, around 90% seen once. The sequenced sample was peripheral blood, obtained after pregnancy. Receptors originate from a female donor in good health, enrolled as a control in a pregnancy study.

This sequence joins TRBV7-3 and TRBJ2-3; 10 bases agree with TRBD1. The V gene end was trimmed by 5 bases and the J gene end by 2 bases; junction bases not matched to a gene: 4. This CDR3 spans 15 amino acids. Looked up from germline, CDR1 is SGHTA and CDR2 is FQGTGA. The CDR3 DNA reads TGTGCCAGCAGCCGGGGACAGGGGATCACAGATACGCAGTATTTT. It specifies CASSRGQGITDTQYF.

The chain links TRBV10-3 to TRBJ1-1; a weak D match, TRBD1 (5 bases). The length of the CDR3 is 16 residues. Germline V gene lookup returns CDR1 ENHRY and CDR2 SYGVKD. Deletions cut 6 bases from V and 0 bases from J, with 17 bases between. The CDR3 reads CAIRPGEGRMNTEAFF. DNA for the CDR3: TGTGCCATCAGGCCGGGGGAGGGACGGATGAACACTGAAGCTTTCTTT.

This clone was counted a few times. The chain links TRBV4-1 to TRBJ1-2, with D maybe TRBD1 (6 bases). Trimming removed 1 base at V and 4 bases at J, with 16 bases between. Germline CDR1 MGHRA, CDR2 YSYEKL. There are 16 residues in the CDR3. The CDR3 is CASSQGGGGVSYGYTF. The CDR3 DNA follows: TGCGCCAGCAGCCAAGGGGGAGGGGGAGTCTCCTATGGCTACACCTTC.

The chain employs TRBV14 and TRBJ1-2; no reliable D call. The CDR3 has 12 amino acids. Trimming stripped 0 bases from V and 6 bases from J, with 5 bases between. Germline CDR1 SGHDN, CDR2 FVKESK. CDR3 sequence (DNA): TGTGCCAGCAGCCAAGATCTTAATGGCTACACCTTC. It translates to CASSQDLNGYTF. Based on the CDR3 plus reference TRBV14 and TRBJ1-2, the full variable domain is EAGVTQFPSHSVIEKGQTVTLRCDPISGHDNLYWYRRVMGKEIKFLLHFVKESKQDESGMPNNRFLAERTGGTYSTLKVQPAELEDSGVYFCASSQDLNGYTFGSGTRLTVV.

V usage is TRBV28 and J usage is TRBJ2-7; 13 bases map to TRBD2. V gave up 2 bases and J gave up 0 bases; unmatched junction bases: 1. The CDR3 covers 16 residues. Germline CDR1 is MDHEN and CDR2 is SYDVKM. The CDR3 protein is CASSLGTSGISYEQYF. The CDR3 nucleotides are TGTGCCAGCAGTTTAGGGACTAGCGGGATCTCCTACGAGCAGTACTTC.

The V and J genes are TRBV9 and TRBJ1-5, with TRBD1 matching 8 bases. V was pared by 4 bases and J by 4 bases, with 7 bases of the junction left unmatched. Germline V gene sequence: CDR1 SGDLS, CDR2 YYNGEE. The CDR3 is 15 amino acids. The CDR3 nucleotides are TGTGCCAGCAGCACTACAGGGGGGGAAAATCAGCCCCAGCATTTT. Translating gives CASSTTGGENQPQHF.

The V gene is TRBV19, the J gene TRBJ1-1, with TRBD1 matching 7 bases. CDR1 and CDR2 from the germline V gene are LNHDA and SQIVND (reference sequence). V lost 6 bases and J lost 1; bases outside the gene matches: 2. This CDR3 has 13 amino acids. The CDR3 coding sequence is TGTGCCAGTAGCCGACAGGGGAACACTGAAGCTTTCTTT. Translated, it gives CASSRQGNTEAFF.

This chain uses TRBV7-3 with TRBJ2-2; tentatively, D is TRBD1 (5 bases). V lost 5 bases and J 5 bases, leaving 9 bases between the germline ends. From germline, CDR1 is SGHTA and CDR2 FQGTGA. The CDR3 covers 13 residues. The DNA for the CDR3 is TGTGCCAGCAGCGTTAGGGGAACCGGGGAGCTGTTTTTT. Its protein product is CASSVRGTGELFF.

Here the CDR3 DNA reads TGTGCCAGCAGCGACCGCCCGGGACAGGGGGCAACCGGGGAGCTGTTTTTT. This encodes CASSDRPGQGATGELFF. This chain connects TRBV9 to TRBJ2-2; 12 bases are shared with TRBD1. Per the germline V gene, CDR1 is SGDLS and CDR2 is YYNGEE. The CDR3 sequence is 17 residues long. With V trimmed by 3 bases and J by 5 bases, 8 bases remained unmatched.

The chain joins TRBV19 to TRBJ1-1, with unresolved D. The CDR3 contains 12 residues. Germline-derived CDR1 and CDR2 are LNHDA and SQIVND (reference sequence). The V gene lost 4 bases and the J gene lost 0 bases, with 3 bases spanning the gap. Here the CDR3 DNA reads TGTGCCAGTAGTAGAGTGAACACTGAAGCTTTCTTT. Amino acids: CASSRVNTEAFF. Full variable domain (outside the CDR3, taken from reference TRBV19 and TRBJ1-1): DGGITQSPKYLFRKEGQNVTLSCEQNLNHDAMYWYRQDPGQGLRLIYYSQIVNDFQKGDIAEGYSVSREKKESFPLTVTSAQKNPTAFYLCASSRVNTEAFFGQGTRLTVV.

The chain recombines TRBV6-1 with TRBJ1-2, with unresolved D. CDR3 size: 15 residues. Germline V gives CDR1 MNHNS, CDR2 SASEGT. The V gene lost 11 bases and the J gene lost 0 bases, with 19 bases spanning the gap. This CDR3 reads CASPVGDAANYGYTF. CDR3 nucleotide sequence: TGTGCCTCCCCAGTGGGCGATGCCGCTAACTATGGCTACACCTTC.

The gene calls are TRBV9 and TRBJ2-3; D not resolved. CDR3 length: 15 amino acids. The germline V gene encodes CDR1 SGDLS and CDR2 YYNGEE. V lost 6 bases and J lost 0, with 14 bases in between. CDR3 protein: CASTETGSSTDTQYF. DNA of the CDR3: TGTGCCAGCACCGAAACTGGTTCTAGCACAGATACGCAGTATTTT.

The chain carries TRBV5-1 and TRBJ1-1; 8 bases line up with TRBD1. The CDR3 consists of 18 residues. Germline V gene lookup returns CDR1 SGHRS and CDR2 YFSETQ. V was pared by 2 bases and J by 0 bases, with 12 bases of the junction left unmatched. As DNA, the CDR3 is TGCGCCAGCAGCTTACCCGAGACAGGGGCCGGCATGAACACTGAAGCTTTCTTT. Translation gives CASSLPETGAGMNTEAFF.

There are a few counts of this clone. The chain uses TRBV18 and TRBJ1-1; 9 bases are shared with TRBD1. In germline, CDR1 is KGHSH, CDR2 LQKENI. V trimming: 5 bases; J trimming: 4 bases; junction bases outside the gene matches: 5. CDR3 size: 14 residues. The DNA of the CDR3 is TGTGCCAGCTCAGATACAGGGGGCGGCACTGAAGCTTTCTTT. It codes for CASSDTGGGTEAFF.

The chain couples TRBV27 to TRBJ2-1, with 11 bases identical to TRBD2. Germline V gives CDR1 MNHEY, CDR2 SMNVEV (reference sequence). Trimming at V came to 6 bases and at J to 4 bases, leaving 8 bases not matched to a gene. The CDR3 is made up of 16 amino acids. The chain's CDR3 is CASRLFTSGSYNEQFF. The CDR3 DNA follows: TGTGCCAGCAGGCTCTTCACTAGCGGGAGTTACAATGAGCAGTTCTTC.

The J gene is TRBJ2-5, the V gene TRBV13; TRBD1 agrees at 8 bases. After removal of 2 bases from V and 3 bases from J, the junction contained 14 bases not matched to a gene. The germline V gene encodes CDR1 PRHDT and CDR2 FYEKMQ (reference sequence). The CDR3 covers 18 residues. CDR3 loop: CASSLKQGALFLEETQYF. CDR3 DNA sequence: TGTGCCAGCAGCTTAAAGCAGGGGGCGCTTTTTTTGGAAGAGACCCAGTACTTC.

This clone was counted once. The chain couples TRBV18 to TRBJ2-7, with TRBD1 matching over 10 bases. The germline gives CDR1 KGHSH, CDR2 LQKENI. V was pared by 6 bases and J by 2 bases, with 7 bases of the junction left unmatched. The CDR3 is 15 amino acids. The chain's CDR3 is CASSRTDRGPYEQYF. In DNA, the CDR3 is TGTGCCAGCTCCCGTACAGACAGGGGGCCCTACGAGCAGTACTTC.

This clone was observed a few times. The chain has TRBV6-4 and TRBJ2-1; 7 bases match TRBD1. V lost 6 bases to trimming and J lost 3 bases; unmatched junction nucleotides: 11. Germline loops: CDR1 MRHNA, CDR2 SNTAGT. This CDR3 is built from 16 residues. The CDR3 nucleotides are TGTGCCAGCAGCGCCTCCCGGACAGGCGACTACAATGAGCAGTTCTTC. Translating gives CASSASRTGDYNEQFF.

The chain recombines TRBV4-3 with TRBJ2-7; perhaps TRBD2 as D (6 bases). Per the germline V gene, CDR1 is LGHNA and CDR2 is YSLEER. The V and J ends lost 4 bases and 4 bases respectively, with 17 bases between them. CDR3 length: 15 amino acids. CDR3 coding DNA: TGCGCCAGCAGCCCGGGTGGGGGGTCTGGTTACGAGCAGTACTTC. Its translation: CASSPGGGSGYEQYF.

This sequence joins TRBV10-1 and TRBJ1-3; unclear D gene. Germline assignment: CDR1 WNHNN and CDR2 SYGVQD (reference sequence). The CDR3 runs to 12 residues. V lost 4 bases and J 3 bases, leaving 4 bases between the germline ends. As DNA, the CDR3 is TGCGCCAGCAGTGGAGTTGGAAACACCATATATTTT. Its protein is CASSGVGNTIYF.

In nucleotides, the CDR3 is TGTGCCAGCTCACCAACGACAGGGGGGGACACTGAAGCTTTCTTT. This gives the protein CASSPTTGGDTEAFF. The chain is built from TRBV18 and TRBJ1-1, with 9 positions matching TRBD1. The V gene end was trimmed by 2 bases and the J gene end by 3 bases; junction bases not matched to a gene: 4. The CDR3 spans 15 residues. CDR1 is KGHSH, CDR2 LQKENI, per germline. Full variable domain (rest looked up from reference TRBV18 and TRBJ1-1): NAGVMQNPRHLVRRRGQEARLRCSPMKGHSHVYWYRQLPEEGLKFMVYLQKENIIDESGMPKERFSAEFPKEGPSILRIQQVVRGDSAAYFCASSPTTGGDTEAFFGQGTRLTVV.

The V gene is TRBV11-3, the J gene TRBJ2-2, with D tentatively TRBD1 (6 bases). The length of the CDR3 is 13 residues. Germline CDR1 SGHNT, CDR2 YENEEA. V lost 0 bases and J lost 13, with 12 bases in between. In nucleotides, the CDR3 is TGTGCCAGCAGCTTAGATGGACAGAGGGGGCTGTTTTTT. Its translation is CASSLDGQRGLFF.